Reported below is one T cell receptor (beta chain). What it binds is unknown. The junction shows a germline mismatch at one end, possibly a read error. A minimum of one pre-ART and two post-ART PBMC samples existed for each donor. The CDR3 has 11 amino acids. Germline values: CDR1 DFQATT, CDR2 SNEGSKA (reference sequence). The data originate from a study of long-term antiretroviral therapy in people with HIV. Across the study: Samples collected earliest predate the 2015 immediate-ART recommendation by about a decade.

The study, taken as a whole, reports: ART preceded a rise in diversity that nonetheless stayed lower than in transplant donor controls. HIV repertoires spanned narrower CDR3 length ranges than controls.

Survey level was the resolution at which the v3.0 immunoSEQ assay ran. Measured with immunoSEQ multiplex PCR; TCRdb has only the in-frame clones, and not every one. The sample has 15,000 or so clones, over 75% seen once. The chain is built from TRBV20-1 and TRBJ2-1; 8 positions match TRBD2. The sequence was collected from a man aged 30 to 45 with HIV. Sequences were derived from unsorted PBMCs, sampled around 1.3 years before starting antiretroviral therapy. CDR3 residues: CSASAREEPFF. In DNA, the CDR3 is TGCAGTGCTAGTGCGCGGGAGGAGCCGTTCTTC.